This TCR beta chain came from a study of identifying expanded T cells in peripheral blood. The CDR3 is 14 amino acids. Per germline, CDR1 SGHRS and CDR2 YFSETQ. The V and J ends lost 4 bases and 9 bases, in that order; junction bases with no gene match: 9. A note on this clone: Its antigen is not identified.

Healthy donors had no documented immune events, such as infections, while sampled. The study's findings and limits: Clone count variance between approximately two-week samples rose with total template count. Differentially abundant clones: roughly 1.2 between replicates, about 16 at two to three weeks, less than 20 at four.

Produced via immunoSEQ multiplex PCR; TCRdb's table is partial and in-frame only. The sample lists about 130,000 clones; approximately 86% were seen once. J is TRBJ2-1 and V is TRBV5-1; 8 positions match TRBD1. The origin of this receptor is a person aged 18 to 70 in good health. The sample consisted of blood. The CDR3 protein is CASSPRQGPGEQFF. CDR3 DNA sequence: TGCGCCAGCAGCCCTCGACAGGGGCCCGGTGAGCAGTTCTTC. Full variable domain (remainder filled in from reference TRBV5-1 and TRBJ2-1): KAGVTQTPRYLIKTRGQQVTLSCSPISGHRSVSWYQQTPGQGLQFLFEYFSETQRNKGNFPGRFSGRQFSNSRSEMNVSTLELGDSALYLCASSPRQGPGEQFFGPGTRLTVL.